This T cell receptor (beta chain) was observed in a study of blood T cell repertoires in COVID-19. Study-wide background: Donors in the United States, Italy and Spain gave samples during acute or convalescent COVID-19. PBMCs, B-cell-depleted T cells, or T cells were the source of the cDNA or gDNA that made up the material.

The repertoire was sequenced with immunoSEQ multiplex PCR; TCRdb's copy has only in-frame clones and lacks some. The table records fewer than 300,000 clones, about four fifths of them present only once. The length of the CDR3 is 11 residues. Germline CDR1 and CDR2: LNHDA and SQIVND (reference sequence). V gave up 11 bases and J gave up 5 bases, with 13 bases separating them. Sequences were obtained from peripheral blood. The clonotype was recovered from a woman aged 45-65 years who had recovered from COVID-19. V is TRBV19 and J is TRBJ2-7, with D tentatively TRBD2 (6 bases). CDR3: CARCSGDEQYF. The CDR3 nucleotides are TGTGCCCGTTGTTCGGGGGACGAGCAGTACTTC.